The 24 T cell receptor beta chains given below trace back to one sample, sequenced in a study of CD8 T cells in ankylosing spondylitis. MiXCR, run by TCRdb on the 5' RACE reads, gives a single entry per CDR3 protein. The table lists approximately 250,000 distinct CDR3 sequences, more than 20% of them singletons. Sample: blood, either unsorted or a sorted T cell fraction (not recorded which). These receptors originate from a male donor with ankylosing spondylitis or in good health (not recorded which).

This clonotype was counted at least ten times. J is TRBJ1-5 and V is TRBV20-1, with 7 bases identical to TRBD1. Unmatched junction bases numbered 1, after V lost 5 bases and J lost 0 bases. The CDR3 has 13 residues. Germline V lookup: CDR1 DFQATT, CDR2 SNEGSKA (reference sequence). CDR3 protein: CSAGTVSNQPQHF. CDR3 DNA: TGCAGTGCTGGGACAGTTAGCAATCAGCCCCAGCATTTT.

This clonotype has ten or more counts. The chain employs TRBV5-1 and TRBJ2-3, with 7 bases matching TRBD1. In germline, CDR1 is SGHRS, CDR2 YFSETQ. The CDR3 runs to 17 residues. Germline trimming cut 0 bases from V and 3 bases from J; bases unmatched to any gene: 10. The CDR3 loop is CASSLEQGRVVTDTQYF. The CDR3 region has the DNA TGCGCCAGCAGCTTGGAACAGGGGAGAGTTGTTACAGATACGCAGTATTTT.

This clonotype showed up many times. The V call is TRBV20-1, the J call TRBJ1-1, with TRBD1 as a possible D gene (5 bases). Germline V gene sequence: CDR1 DFQATT, CDR2 SNEGSKA (reference sequence). The CDR3 spans 16 residues. The V gene lost 1 base and the J gene lost 3 bases, with 18 bases spanning the gap. The CDR3 here is CSARVRRAIWDTEAFF. The CDR3 DNA sequence: TGCAGTGCTAGAGTTCGCAGGGCTATTTGGGACACTGAAGCTTTCTTT.

Many counts were recorded for this clonotype. CDR3 residues: CSARGGRDGNEQFF. The CDR3 region has the DNA TGCAGCGCCCGGGGGGGGCGGGATGGCAATGAGCAGTTCTTC. The chain is built from TRBV29-1 and TRBJ2-1; TRBD2 matches 8 bases. This CDR3 has 14 residues. Losses at the gene ends were 7 bases for V and 6 bases for J; bases not matched to a gene: 11. Germline CDR1 SQVTM, CDR2 ANQGSEA.

This clonotype was observed a few times. The rearrangement links TRBV20-1 to TRBJ1-1, with D possibly TRBD1 on 5 matching bases. V lost 5 bases, J lost 4 bases, and 14 bases lay in between. Germline V lookup: CDR1 DFQATT, CDR2 SNEGSKA (reference sequence). CDR3 length: 13 amino acids. The CDR3 loop reads CSAGQGGPTEAFF. The CDR3 DNA reads TGCAGTGCTGGGCAGGGTGGGCCCACTGAAGCTTTCTTT.

The chain links TRBV18 to TRBJ2-3; D is uncertain. Germline CDR1 KGHSH, CDR2 LQKENI. Trimming stripped 4 bases from V and 0 bases from J, with 8 bases between. The CDR3 loop spans 14 amino acids. CDR3 in amino acids: CASSLFESTDTQYF. The CDR3 coding sequence is TGTGCCAGCTCACTCTTCGAGAGCACAGATACGCAGTATTTT.

V usage is TRBV20-1 and J usage is TRBJ2-7, with 8 bases fitting TRBD1. This CDR3 has 13 residues. The J segment lost 5 bases and the V segment lost 3 bases, leaving 6 bases of the junction unmatched. CDR1 and CDR2 (germline): DFQATT, SNEGSKA (reference sequence). CDR3 region: CSASPPTGDEQYF. CDR3 bases: TGCAGTGCTAGTCCCCCGACAGGGGACGAGCAGTACTTC.

This clonotype was observed a few times. The genes are TRBV20-1 and TRBJ2-7; 8 bases agree with TRBD2. Germline trimming cut 7 bases from V and 2 bases from J; bases unmatched to any gene: 10. Germline V gene sequence: CDR1 DFQATT, CDR2 SNEGSKA (reference sequence). The CDR3 consists of 14 residues. CDR3 residues: CSGAIAGTTYEQYF. The CDR3 DNA follows: TGCAGTGGCGCGATAGCGGGGACCACCTACGAGCAGTACTTC.

The J gene is TRBJ2-2, the V gene TRBV20-1; D is possibly TRBD1 or TRBD2 (5 bases each). The germline gives CDR1 DFQATT, CDR2 SNEGSKA (reference sequence). The CDR3 loop spans 16 amino acids. Trimming cost V 0 bases and J 1 base, with 12 bases left between them. CDR3: CSARDLRDGNTGELFF. CDR3 in DNA: TGCAGTGCTAGAGATCTGAGGGACGGGAACACCGGGGAGCTGTTTTTT.

This clonotype was observed at least ten times. The CDR3 DNA reads as TGTCCAATGGAGCCCCAGCATTTT. This codes for CPMEPQHF. This rearrangement joins TRBV12-3 or TRBV12-4 to TRBJ1-5; D ambiguous. The CDR3 is 8 residues long.

This clonotype was counted a few times. The genes are TRBV29-1 and TRBJ2-5; no firm D call. The V end lost 1 base, the J end lost 3 bases, and 9 bases lay between the germline ends. CDR1 and CDR2 from the germline V gene are SQVTM and ANQGSEA. This CDR3 is built from 13 residues. CDR3 sequence (DNA): TGCAGCGTTGAAGCGCCCAGTAAAGAGACCCAGTACTTC. Protein product: CSVEAPSKETQYF.

This clonotype came up many times. In nucleotides, the CDR3 is TGTGCCAGCAGTGTGACAGGGGAGAATGAGCAGTTCTTC. It translates to CASSVTGENEQFF. The V and J genes are TRBV12-3 or TRBV12-4 and TRBJ2-1, with 8 nucleotides matching TRBD1. The V segment lost 5 bases and the J segment 7 bases; nucleotides outside the gene matches: 4. CDR3 length: 13 residues.

The genes are TRBV6-5 and TRBJ1-2; D is uncertain. CDR3 length: 14 residues. The germline gives CDR1 MNHEY, CDR2 SVGAGI. The V end was cut by 6 bases, the J end by 6 bases, with 17 bases between. CDR3 region: CASRPIGLLDGYTF. CDR3 coding DNA: TGTGCCAGCAGGCCCATTGGCTTGCTCGATGGCTACACCTTC.

The chain joins TRBV10-3 to TRBJ2-3; possibly TRBD2 for D (6 bases). The CDR3 runs 15 residues. V lost 8 bases and J lost 4, with 19 bases in between. The germline gives CDR1 ENHRY, CDR2 SYGVKD. CDR3 in DNA: TGTGCCATCGGCGGGGAGAAACGCCCCTCAGATACGCAGTATTTT. As protein: CAIGGEKRPSDTQYF.

This chain connects TRBV10-2 to TRBJ2-6; D gene uncertain. Between the trimmed V and J ends, which lost 5 bases and 0 bases, there was a span of 8 bases. The germline V gene encodes CDR1 WSHSY and CDR2 SAAADI. The CDR3 is 15 residues long. As DNA, the CDR3 is TGCGCCAGCAGTCTCGTTTACTCTGGGGCCAACGTCCTGACTTTC. Translation gives CASSLVYSGANVLTF.

This chain uses TRBV11-2 with TRBJ2-1; 9 positions match TRBD1. The germline V gene encodes CDR1 SGHAT and CDR2 FQNNGV. This CDR3 region has 15 residues. V gave up 4 bases and J gave up 6 bases; unmatched junction bases: 7. CDR3 bases: TGTGCCAGCAGCTCCAGACAGGGGGGAAGCAATGAGCAGTTCTTC. Residues: CASSSRQGGSNEQFF. Filled out from reference TRBV11-2 and TRBJ2-1, the complete variable domain reads EAGVAQSPRYKIIEKRQSVAFWCNPISGHATLYWYQQILGQGPKLLIQFQNNGVVDDSQLPKDRFSAERLKGVDSTLKIQPAKLEDSAVYLCASSSRQGGSNEQFFGPGTRLTVL.

This clonotype was picked up many times. The rearrangement uses TRBV4-1 and TRBJ2-7; no reliable D call. Trimming removed 5 bases from V and 1 base from J, with 21 bases in between. This CDR3 has 17 residues. Germline assignment: CDR1 MGHRA and CDR2 YSYEKL. This CDR3 is CASSSHWVGGDSYEQYF. CDR3 nucleotides: TGCGCCAGCAGCTCGCATTGGGTGGGTGGCGATTCCTACGAGCAGTACTTC.

This clonotype was observed at least ten times. This rearrangement joins TRBV3-1 to TRBJ2-7; 10 bases align to TRBD1. The germline gives CDR1 LGHDT, CDR2 YNNKEL (reference sequence). CDR3 length equals 13 residues. The V gene end was trimmed by 2 bases and the J gene end by 6 bases; junction bases not matched to a gene: 1. In nucleotides, the CDR3 is TGTGCCAGCAGCCAACGGACAGGGGGCGAGCAGTACTTC. Translation: CASSQRTGGEQYF.

In this sample, this clonotype turned up many times. V usage is TRBV11-2 and J usage is TRBJ1-1, with 7 bases aligning to TRBD1. J was trimmed by 11 bases and V by 1 base; bases with no gene match: 4. The CDR3 sequence is 12 residues long. The germline gives CDR1 SGHAT, CDR2 FQNNGV. This chain's CDR3 is CASSLVGTVAFF. DNA of the CDR3: TGTGCCAGCAGCTTAGTCGGGACAGTGGCTTTCTTT.

At least ten counts were recorded for this clonotype. The gene calls are TRBV20-1 and TRBJ2-1, with 9 bases lining up with TRBD1. From germline, CDR1 is DFQATT and CDR2 SNEGSKA (reference sequence). CDR3 length: 13 amino acids. V shed 3 bases, J shed 7 bases, and the junction held 4 bases outside the gene matches. CDR3 protein: CSARTGGRNEQFF. CDR3 DNA: TGCAGTGCTAGGACAGGGGGTAGGAATGAGCAGTTCTTC.

As concerns this clonotype: It may be a read error: a sequence one base away is much more abundant. The chain uses TRBV12-3 or TRBV12-4 and TRBJ2-2; D call uncertain. This CDR3 is built from 14 residues. Trimming removed 9 bases from V and 3 bases from J, with 14 bases in between. The CDR3 here is CASAPVFYTGELFF. The CDR3 DNA follows: TGTGCCAGTGCACCGGTCTTCTACACCGGGGAGCTGTTTTTT.

The chain uses TRBV2 and TRBJ1-1; D call uncertain. This CDR3 spans 13 amino acids. The V gene lost 5 bases and the J gene lost 2 bases, with 9 bases spanning the gap. CDR1 is SNHLY and CDR2 is FYNNEI in the germline V gene. The CDR3 bases are TGTGCCAGCAGTATCGAAGCAAACACTGAAGCTTTCTTT. It codes for CASSIEANTEAFF.

The chain carries TRBV6-1 and TRBJ1-3; D gene uncertain. This CDR3 spans 13 amino acids. CDR1 and CDR2 (germline): MNHNS, SASEGT. V lost 6 bases and J lost 6, with 12 bases in between. The CDR3 sequence: CASSRSYENTIYF. CDR3 in DNA: TGTGCCAGCAGCCGGTCTTATGAAAACACCATATATTTT.

The table lists this clonotype with many counts. The rearrangement links TRBV4-1 to TRBJ2-7; tentatively, D is TRBD1 (5 bases). The CDR3 spans 15 residues. Germline CDR1 is MGHRA and CDR2 is YSYEKL. Trimming took 4 bases from V and 2 from J, leaving 15 bases between them. The CDR3 loop reads CASSLGAVSPYEQYF. The CDR3 bases are TGCGCCAGCAGCCTAGGGGCGGTCTCTCCCTACGAGCAGTACTTC.